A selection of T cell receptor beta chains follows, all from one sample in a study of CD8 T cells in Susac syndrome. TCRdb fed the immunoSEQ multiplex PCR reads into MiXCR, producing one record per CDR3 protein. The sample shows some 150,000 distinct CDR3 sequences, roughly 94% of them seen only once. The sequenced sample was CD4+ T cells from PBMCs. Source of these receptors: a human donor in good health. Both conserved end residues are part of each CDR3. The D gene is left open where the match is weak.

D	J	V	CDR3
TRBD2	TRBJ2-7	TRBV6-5	CASSYRPSGRDYEQYF
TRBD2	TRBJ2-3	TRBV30	CAWSGRASGRALTDTQYF
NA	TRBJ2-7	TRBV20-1	CSAREGSYEQYF
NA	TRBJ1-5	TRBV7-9	CASSFGVANQPQHF
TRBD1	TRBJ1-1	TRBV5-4	CASSPTRGRNTEAFF
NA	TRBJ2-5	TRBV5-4	CASSLGLGQETQYF
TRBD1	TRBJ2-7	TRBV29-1	CSFRQGAHEQYF
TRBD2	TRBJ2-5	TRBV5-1	CASRKTSGSRETQYF
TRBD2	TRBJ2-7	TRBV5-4	CASSRSGGIPYEQYF
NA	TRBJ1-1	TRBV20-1	CSARETDNTEAFF
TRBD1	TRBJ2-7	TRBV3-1	CASSPYPGQTTYEQYF
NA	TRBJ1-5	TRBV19	CASPFAVNQPQHF
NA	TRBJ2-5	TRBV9	CASSVEVSRIQETQYF
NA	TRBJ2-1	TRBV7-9	CASSLLLGGEQFF
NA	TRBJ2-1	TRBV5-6	CASSYGRRAYNEQFF
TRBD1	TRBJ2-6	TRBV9	CASSVRQGWSSGANVLTF
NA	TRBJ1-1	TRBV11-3	CASSLESRGEAFF
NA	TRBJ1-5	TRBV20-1	CSAKAQIQHF
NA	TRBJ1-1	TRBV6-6	CASSRDGGISEAFF
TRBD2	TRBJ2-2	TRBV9	CASSPRGTSVNRHGELFF
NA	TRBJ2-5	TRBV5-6	CASSLGSEETQYF
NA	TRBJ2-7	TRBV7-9	CASSFGGGFYEQYF
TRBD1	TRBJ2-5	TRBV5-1	CASSLTGTGNQETQYF
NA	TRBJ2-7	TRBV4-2	CASSHAPGTRLYEQYF
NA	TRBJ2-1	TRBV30	CAWSDRNEQFF
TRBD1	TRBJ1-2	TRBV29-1	CSVGGQGDGGYTF
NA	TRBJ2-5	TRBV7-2	CASSLQAQETQYF
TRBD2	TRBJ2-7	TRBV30	CAWSVVSGRGEQYF
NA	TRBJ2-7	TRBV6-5	CASSYSGALPYEQYF
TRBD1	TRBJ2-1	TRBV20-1	CSAMGGTGNEVQFF
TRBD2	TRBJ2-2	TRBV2	CASRTSSNTGELFF
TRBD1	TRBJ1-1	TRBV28	CASRRQGTRVNTEAFF
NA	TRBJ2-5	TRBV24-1	CATSVTGLGRETQYF
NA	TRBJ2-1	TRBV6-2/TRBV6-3	CASGHRPQEQFF
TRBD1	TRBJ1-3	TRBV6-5	CASRETGRHTIYF
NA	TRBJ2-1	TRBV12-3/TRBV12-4	CASSLPPRANEQFF
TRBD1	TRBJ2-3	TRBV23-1	CASTSSTGGGTDTQYF
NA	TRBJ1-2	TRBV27	CASSLSNREKGGYTF
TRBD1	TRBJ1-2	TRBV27	CASRGDRGFYGYTF
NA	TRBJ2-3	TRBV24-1	CATSGTGTDTQYF
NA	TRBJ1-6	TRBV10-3	CAISESANSPLHF
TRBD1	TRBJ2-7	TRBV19	CASSPDRGRQQYF
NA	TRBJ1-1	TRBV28	CASRARVVTEAFF